The 16 T cell receptor beta chains listed next were all sequenced from one sample in a study of blood T cells in healthy people across ages. Using a J-beta primer mix together with a sample-barcoded 5' primer, a second PCR was run for about 6 to 11 cycles. TCRdb passed the 5' RACE reads through MiXCR, listing each CDR3 protein once. This table holds hundreds of thousands of distinct CDR3 sequences, about 62% found once. Source material: blood. Source of these receptors: a man younger than 40 in good health.

The rearrangement uses TRBV20-1 and TRBJ2-7, with unresolved D. The CDR3 length is 15 residues. Deletions cut 3 bases from V and 3 bases from J, with 18 bases between. Germline V CDR1 and CDR2: DFQATT, SNEGSKA (reference sequence). CDR3 bases: TGCAGTGCTAGTGTAGGGCGATACGCTAGCTACGAGCAGTACTTC. Its protein is CSASVGRYASYEQYF.

This clonotype was observed a few times. The V call is TRBV6-2 or TRBV6-3, the J call TRBJ2-7; D tentatively reads TRBD1 or TRBD2 (5 bases each). This CDR3 region has 13 residues. CDR1 is MNHEY, CDR2 SVGEGT, per germline. Trimming removed 8 bases from V and 3 bases from J, with 14 bases in between. The CDR3 DNA is TGTGCCAGCGACCCGGGACGGATCTACGAGCAGTACTTC. Protein product: CASDPGRIYEQYF.

The chain combines TRBV20-1 with TRBJ1-5, with TRBD1 identical over 8 bases. V dropped 6 bases and J dropped 5; count of bases not matched to a gene: 12. This CDR3 region has 15 residues. Per the germline V gene, CDR1 is DFQATT and CDR2 is SNEGSKA (reference sequence). CDR3: CSAISGQGGYQPQHF. CDR3 bases: TGCAGTGCCATTTCCGGACAGGGTGGTTATCAGCCCCAGCATTTT.

V usage is TRBV12-3 or TRBV12-4 and J usage is TRBJ1-4; the D is unclear. Trimming left V 5 bases short and J 7 bases short, with 11 bases between. CDR3 length equals 13 residues. CDR3 nucleotide sequence: TGTGCCAGCAGTACTAGACCCCTTGAAAAACTGTTTTTT. This codes for CASSTRPLEKLFF.

J is TRBJ2-4 and V is TRBV20-1, with TRBD2 matching over 9 bases. V dropped 3 bases and J dropped 8; count of bases not matched to a gene: 8. This CDR3 has 14 residues. Germline loops: CDR1 DFQATT, CDR2 SNEGSKA (reference sequence). The CDR3 DNA follows: TGCAGTGCTAGGACCGTAGCGGGAGAGGACATTCAGTACTTC. Amino acid sequence: CSARTVAGEDIQYF.

The V and J genes are TRBV20-1 and TRBJ1-2; 7 bases line up with TRBD1. Trimming removed 2 bases from V and 8 bases from J; junction bases left unmatched: 5. The germline gives CDR1 DFQATT, CDR2 SNEGSKA (reference sequence). The CDR3 runs to 12 residues. CDR3: CSARIPGGGYTF. In DNA form, the CDR3 reads TGCAGTGCTAGAATCCCAGGGGGAGGCTACACCTTC.

The rearrangement uses TRBV2 and TRBJ2-1; TRBD2 aligns across 9 bases. Losses at the gene ends were 8 bases for V and 8 bases for J; bases not matched to a gene: 7. The CDR3 is made up of 13 amino acids. Looked up from germline, CDR1 is SNHLY and CDR2 is FYNNEI. DNA for the CDR3: TGTGCCAGCTTTGGCGGGGGGGGCTATGAGCAGTTCTTC. Encoded protein: CASFGGGGYEQFF.

This clonotype occurred once. This chain joins TRBV7-2 and TRBJ2-3; possibly TRBD1 for D (5 bases). CDR1 is SGHTA and CDR2 is FQGNSA in the germline V gene. V dropped 5 bases and J dropped 2 bases, with 8 bases sitting between them. This CDR3 spans 13 amino acids. The CDR3 nucleotides read TGTACCAGCAGCCTCAGGGTCACAGATACGCAGTATTTT. This encodes CTSSLRVTDTQYF.

This clonotype was found a few times. This chain joins TRBV11-2 and TRBJ2-7; D is perhaps TRBD2 (6 bases). The V gene's germline CDR1 is SGHAT and CDR2 FQNNGV. The CDR3 loop spans 14 amino acids. V shed 0 bases and J shed 4 bases, with 10 bases lying between them. The CDR3 nucleotides are TGTGCCAGCAGCTTAGAGCGGGGCGGGTACGAGCAGTACTTC. This codes for CASSLERGGYEQYF.

The chain couples TRBV20-1 to TRBJ2-1; no clear D gene. The tail of the sequence fits TRBJ2-7 better, so the J call may be wrong. The CDR3 covers 12 residues. CDR1 is DFQATT, CDR2 SNEGSKA, per germline (reference sequence). Written as DNA, the CDR3 is TGCAGTGCCAGTCCCAAGACCTACGAGCAGTACTTC. This encodes CSASPKTYEQYF.

The chain combines TRBV11-3 with TRBJ2-4, with D perhaps matching TRBD1 or TRBD2 (5 bases each). This CDR3 is 17 amino acids long. Germline CDR1 SGHNT, CDR2 YENEEA. V was pared by 7 bases and J by 0 bases, with 19 bases between. Written as DNA, the CDR3 is TGTGCCAGCAATCCCCGGGACCGAACATTAGCCAAAAACATTCAGTACTTC. Translation: CASNPRDRTLAKNIQYF.

The chain combines TRBV20-1 with TRBJ2-7; 7 bases are a match to TRBD1. Germline V gene data show CDR1 as DFQATT and CDR2 as SNEGSKA (reference sequence). This CDR3 comprises 14 residues. V dropped 3 bases and J dropped 3; count of bases not matched to a gene: 8. The CDR3 spells CSARSGQSDYEQYF. CDR3 coding DNA: TGCAGTGCTAGGTCGGGACAGAGCGACTACGAGCAGTACTTC.

The chain combines TRBV3-1 with TRBJ2-7; 8 positions agree with TRBD2. After removal of 2 bases from V and 0 bases from J, the junction contained 0 bases not matched to a gene. The germline V gene encodes CDR1 LGHDT and CDR2 YNNKEL (reference sequence). The CDR3 consists of 14 residues. CDR3 region: CASSQSGGSYEQYF. The CDR3 DNA reads TGTGCCAGCAGCCAAAGCGGGGGCTCCTACGAGCAGTACTTC.

V and J are TRBV28 and TRBJ1-2; D might be TRBD1 (6 bases). The CDR3 has 14 residues. Trimming stripped 7 bases from V and 8 bases from J, with 20 bases between. Germline V gene sequence: CDR1 MDHEN, CDR2 SYDVKM. The CDR3: CASTDPGQTYGYTF. For the CDR3, the DNA is TGTGCCAGCACTGATCCCGGACAGACCTACGGCTACACCTTC.

This clonotype has a single count. This sequence joins TRBV28 and TRBJ2-7; D remains unclear. Germline V gene data show CDR1 as MDHEN and CDR2 as SYDVKM. Trimming took off 1 base at V and 10 bases at J, with 11 bases between the two ends. This CDR3 region has 12 residues. The CDR3 spells CASSLLDNIQYF. CDR3 nucleotides: TGTGCCAGCAGTTTATTGGATAATATCCAGTACTTC.

This clonotype was detected a few times. J is TRBJ2-7 and V is TRBV13, with D unclear. Germline assignment: CDR1 PRHDT and CDR2 FYEKMQ (reference sequence). The CDR3 totals 14 residues. V was pared by 5 bases and J by 1 base, with 12 bases between. CDR3 in amino acids: CASSPSWGSYEQYF. The CDR3, as DNA: TGTGCCAGCAGCCCGAGCTGGGGTTCCTACGAGCAGTACTTC. The full variable domain, rest sourced from reference TRBV13 and TRBJ2-7, is AAGVIQSPRHLIKEKRETATLKCYPIPRHDTVYWYQQGPGQDPQFLISFYEKMQSDKGSIPDRFSAQQFSDYHSELNMSSLELGDSALYFCASSPSWGSYEQYFGPGTRLTVT.